This TCR beta chain came from a study of blood T cell repertoires in COVID-19. Study summary: PBMCs, B-cell-depleted T cells, or T cells were the source of the cDNA or gDNA that made up the material.

This table comes from immunoSEQ multiplex PCR, and its TCRdb copy is limited to in-frame clones, with some not included. This table holds 60,000 to 70,000 clones, around 85% found once. The specimen was peripheral blood. The TCR originated in a man aged 50 to 60 with active COVID-19.

Here the CDR3 DNA reads TGTGCCACCAGTCACGGACTAGCGGGGGGGATTCGCCCCGAGCAGTACTTC. It is translated as CATSHGLAGGIRPEQYF. The genes are TRBV15 and TRBJ2-7; 15 bases fit TRBD2. CDR3 length: 17 residues. Germline values: CDR1 LNHNV, CDR2 YYDKDF (reference sequence). J lost 6 bases, V lost 6 bases, and 12 bases had no gene match.